Listed here are 12 T cell receptor beta chains from one sample, sequenced in a study of shared clonotypes between healthy human individuals. Clones were read by immunoSEQ multiplex PCR, and TCRdb kept only the in-frame ones, dropping some. In the table there are under 1,100,000 clones, around four fifths of which are singletons. The specimen was memory CD4+ T cells sorted from blood. Subset meaning: CD45RA-negative fraction. These receptors all come from a man aged 18 to 30 in good health.

This sequence joins TRBV9 and TRBJ2-7; no reliable D call. Germline V gene sequence: CDR1 SGDLS, CDR2 YYNGEE. Trimming pared 4 bases from V and 2 bases from J, leaving 16 bases between. The CDR3 runs to 15 residues. CDR3 amino acids: CASSPRGDSTYEQYF. Written as DNA, the CDR3 is TGTGCCAGCAGCCCTAGAGGAGACTCCACCTACGAGCAGTACTTC.

The gene calls are TRBV6-6 and TRBJ2-3, with D possibly called TRBD1 or TRBD2 (5 bases each). Trimming cost V 5 bases and J 3 bases, with 18 bases left between them. Germline V gene data show CDR1 as MNHNY and CDR2 as SVGAGI (reference sequence). The length of the CDR3 is 16 residues. The DNA for the CDR3 is TGTGCCAGCAGTCCCAGACAGTCGACTACGACAGATACGCAGTATTTT. This gives the protein CASSPRQSTTTDTQYF.

V gene TRBV7-2 combines with J gene TRBJ2-7; 7 bases are shared with TRBD2. The CDR3 length is 18 residues. J lost 3 bases, V lost 1 base, and 15 bases had no gene match. In germline, CDR1 is SGHTA, CDR2 FQGNSA. For the CDR3, the DNA is TGTGCCAGCAGCTTAGAGGGTAGTACGGGCGGGAGCTTCTACGAGCAGTACTTC. As protein: CASSLEGSTGGSFYEQYF.

This clone occurred once. The chain employs TRBV6-5 and TRBJ2-5, with 12 bases lining up with TRBD2. CDR3 length equals 15 residues. Germline CDR1 reads MNHEY; CDR2 reads SVGAGI. Losses at the gene ends were 6 bases for V and 5 bases for J; bases not matched to a gene: 7. This chain's CDR3 is CASSKTSGGRETQYF. The CDR3 DNA reads as TGTGCCAGCAGCAAGACTAGCGGGGGCCGGGAGACCCAGTACTTC.

This clone was observed a few times. This chain links TRBV6-1 with TRBJ2-2, with D perhaps matching TRBD2 (6 bases). The V end lost 3 bases, the J end lost 6 bases, and 14 bases lay between the germline ends. The CDR3 runs to 15 residues. Germline-derived CDR1 and CDR2 are MNHNS and SASEGT. This CDR3 reads CASSDGLPGAGELFF. DNA for the CDR3: TGTGCCAGCAGTGACGGGCTACCGGGGGCCGGGGAGCTGTTTTTT.

The V gene is TRBV28, the J gene TRBJ2-7; D possibly matches TRBD1 or TRBD2 (6 bases each). From germline, CDR1 is MDHEN and CDR2 SYDVKM. This CDR3 has 14 residues. V was cut by 0 bases and J by 2 bases, with 8 bases left in between. In DNA, the CDR3 is TGTGCCAGCAGTTTATGGGGGGGCGCCTACGAGCAGTACTTC. Encoded protein: CASSLWGGAYEQYF.

V is TRBV14 and J is TRBJ2-7; 7 nucleotides line up with TRBD1. The J segment lost 4 bases and the V segment lost 2 bases, leaving 8 bases of the junction unmatched. This CDR3 has 15 amino acids. The germline V gene has CDR1 SGHDN and CDR2 FVKESK. Here the CDR3 reads CASSQQTGTFYEQYF. The CDR3 DNA is TGTGCCAGCAGCCAACAGACAGGGACATTTTACGAGCAGTACTTC.

The rearrangement uses TRBV5-8 and TRBJ2-3; 7 positions match TRBD1. Germline CDR1 SGHTS, CDR2 YDEGEE. The CDR3 extends over 15 amino acids. Germline trimming cut 0 bases from V and 1 base from J; bases unmatched to any gene: 2. CDR3 DNA sequence: TGTGCCAGCAGCTTGGCTGGGACAGGCACAGATACGCAGTATTTT. Translation gives CASSLAGTGTDTQYF.

This clone was recorded a few times. V gene TRBV7-2 combines with J gene TRBJ1-2; D perhaps matches TRBD1 (5 bases). CDR1 is SGHTA, CDR2 FQGNSA, per germline. The CDR3 loop spans 13 amino acids. V lost 5 bases and J lost 9, with 16 bases in between. The DNA for the CDR3 is TGTGCCAGCAGCCAGACAGCGGGCCTAAGCTACACCTTC. Translation: CASSQTAGLSYTF.

The chain carries TRBV7-2 and TRBJ2-5; 8 positions match TRBD1. Germline V lookup: CDR1 SGHTA, CDR2 FQGNSA. Trimming took 3 bases from V and 5 from J; bases not matched to a gene: 11. This CDR3 is built from 16 residues. Here the CDR3 DNA reads TGTGCCAGCAGCTTCGCGTTACGGACAGGGCGTGAGACCCAGTACTTC. Amino acids: CASSFALRTGRETQYF.

This clone has more than one count but fewer than ten. Different DNA sequences within this sample yield the same CDR3. V and J are TRBV11-2 and TRBJ1-1; D perhaps matches TRBD1 (5 bases). This CDR3 is built from 13 residues. V was pared by 3 bases and J by 4 bases, with 9 bases between. Per germline, CDR1 SGHAT and CDR2 FQNNGV. This CDR3 is CASSFGGGTEAFF. The CDR3 DNA sequence: TGTGCCAGCAGCTTTGGGGGTGGCACTGAAGCTTTCTTT.

This clone was recorded a few times. The chain links TRBV7-9 to TRBJ2-5; TRBD2 agrees at 9 bases. Losses at the gene ends were 5 bases for V and 4 bases for J; bases not matched to a gene: 5. The germline V gene has CDR1 SEHNR and CDR2 FQNEAQ (reference sequence). This CDR3 comprises 14 residues. The CDR3 DNA sequence: TGTGCCAGCAGCGGGGGACTAGCTGTAGAGACCCAGTACTTC. Protein: CASSGGLAVETQYF.